This is a list of T cell receptor beta chains from one sample in a study of CD8+ T cells in alopecia areata. TCRdb's table, derived via immunoSEQ multiplex PCR, lists solely in-frame clones and lacks some. The sample has roughly 220,000 clones, roughly 66% seen once. This sample comprised CD4+ T cells sorted from blood, obtained at roughly week 45, from a patient treated with tofacitinib. These receptors came from a human donor with alopecia areata. CDR3s include the opening cysteine and the closing phenylalanine or tryptophan.

len: 14; v_gene: TRBV5-6; CDR3aa: CASSSWTGVYEQYF
len: 18; v_gene: TRBV27; CDR3aa: CASAPSRLAGGHTNEQFF
len: 15; v_gene: TRBV4-3; CDR3aa: CASSQDWTSGAEQYF
len: 12; v_gene: TRBV29-1; CDR3aa: CSVGQGKQPQHF
len: 13; v_gene: TRBV29-1; CDR3aa: CSGRIGQKDEQYF
len: 15; v_gene: TRBV30; CDR3aa: CACQIGTMANYGYTF
len: 14; v_gene: TRBV11-2; CDR3aa: CASSRDRNTGELFF
len: 14; v_gene: TRBV30; CDR3aa: CAWSVTGQFYGYTF
len: 14; v_gene: TRBV29-1; CDR3aa: CSATGQKEGSGYTF
len: 13; v_gene: TRBV30; CDR3aa: CAWSVRGFSEQYF
len: 15; v_gene: TRBV4-1; CDR3aa: CASSQDFEGTDTQYF
len: 15; v_gene: TRBV27; CDR3aa: CASSPLAVYSYEQYF
len: 13; v_gene: TRBV29-1; CDR3aa: CSVVGRPRDEQYF
len: 11; v_gene: TRBV29-1; CDR3aa: CSGQGEDGYTF
len: 16; v_gene: TRBV11-2; CDR3aa: CASSLGPSSRRETQYF
len: 12; v_gene: TRBV5-5; CDR3aa: CASRATGDTQYF
len: 14; v_gene: TRBV29-1; CDR3aa: CSVATGSSTGELFF
len: 12; v_gene: TRBV30; CDR3aa: CAWKQGRYGYTF
len: 16; v_gene: TRBV5-4; CDR3aa: CASSLAGGGRGTEAFF